This record looks at one T cell receptor beta chain sequence and its context. The antigen is undetermined. The CDR3 length is 15 residues. The V and J ends lost 2 bases and 5 bases respectively, with 15 bases between them. CDR1 and CDR2 from the germline V gene are SGHTA and FQGNSA. Investigators reverse transcribed all isolated RNA, so they sequenced expressed TCRB transcripts. The study sequenced naive, central memory and regulatory T cell samples to an average of about 3.5 million reads. TCRdb's copy holds only in-frame clones and misses some; the assay was immunoSEQ multiplex PCR. The table has 600,000 or so clones, about an eighth seen once. The record originates from a study of beta chain features in type 1 diabetes. CD4+ naive, central memory, regulatory and stem cell-like memory subsets were isolated by sorting on CD45RO/CCR7/CD25/CD127/CD95/CD27. Sorted cells reached over 95% purity in every population.

Overall study results and limits: Among all four CD4+ subsets, Type 1 diabetes patients had TCRB CDR3s that were moderately but significantly shorter. Lower insertion and higher deletion counts appeared at VDJ junctions in type 1 diabetes patients.

The TCR originated in a man between 18 and 29 years old with type 1 diabetes. The chain recombines TRBV7-2 with TRBJ2-5; no clear D gene. The sequencing sample was made of naive CD4+ T cells from blood. The DNA of the CDR3 is TGTGCCAGCAGCTTAAGCGTGGGGTTCGGGGAGACCCAGTACTTC. This codes for CASSLSVGFGETQYF.